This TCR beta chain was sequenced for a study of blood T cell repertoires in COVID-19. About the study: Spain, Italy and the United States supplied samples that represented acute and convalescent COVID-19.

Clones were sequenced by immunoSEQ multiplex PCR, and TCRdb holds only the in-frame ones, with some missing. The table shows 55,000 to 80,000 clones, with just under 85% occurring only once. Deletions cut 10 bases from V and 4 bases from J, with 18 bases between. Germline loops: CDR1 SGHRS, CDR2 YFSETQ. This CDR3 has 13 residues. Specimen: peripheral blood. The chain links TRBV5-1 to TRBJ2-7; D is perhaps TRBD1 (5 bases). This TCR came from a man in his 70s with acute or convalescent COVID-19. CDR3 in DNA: TGCGCCTGGGGTTCCAGGGCGGTTTACGAGCAGTACTTC. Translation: CAWGSRAVYEQYF.